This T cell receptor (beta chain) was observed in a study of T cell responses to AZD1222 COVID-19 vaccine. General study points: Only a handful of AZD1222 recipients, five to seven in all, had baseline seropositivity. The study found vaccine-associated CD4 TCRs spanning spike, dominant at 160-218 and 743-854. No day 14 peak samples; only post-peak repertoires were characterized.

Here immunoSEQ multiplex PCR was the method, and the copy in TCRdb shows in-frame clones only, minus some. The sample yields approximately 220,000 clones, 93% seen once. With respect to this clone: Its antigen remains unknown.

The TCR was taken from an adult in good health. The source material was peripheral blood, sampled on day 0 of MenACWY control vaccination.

The CDR3 loop is CASSLETRGYTF. The CDR3 nucleotides read TGTGCCAGCAGCTTAGAGACTCGGGGCTACACCTTC. The chain links TRBV7-9 to TRBJ1-2; no clear D gene. The V end was cut by 1 base, the J end by 8 bases, with 8 bases between. CDR3 length equals 12 residues. The germline V gene encodes CDR1 SEHNR and CDR2 FQNEAQ (reference sequence).